The 26 T cell receptor beta chains given below trace back to one sample, sequenced in a study of CD8 T cells in ankylosing spondylitis. A single record per CDR3 protein comes from TCRdb applying MiXCR to the 5' RACE reads. Of 210,000 or so distinct CDR3 sequences in the sample, 8% to 10% are singletons; the top ten hold roughly 4.9%. Material for sequencing was blood, either unsorted or a sorted T cell fraction (not recorded which). The source is a female donor with ankylosing spondylitis or in good health (not recorded which).

This clonotype was seen a few times. The chain employs TRBV11-2 and TRBJ2-7, with D perhaps TRBD1 (6 bases). Looked up from germline, CDR1 is SGHAT and CDR2 is FQNNGV. With 3 bases removed from V and 1 base from J, the gap between germline ends came to 7 bases. This CDR3 spans 13 amino acids. The CDR3 nucleotides read TGTGCCAGCAGCTTCAGGGGATCCTACGAGCAGTACTTC. It is translated as CASSFRGSYEQYF.

The chain is built from TRBV11-3 and TRBJ2-3; 13 nucleotides match TRBD2. This CDR3 has 18 residues. The germline gives CDR1 SGHNT, CDR2 YENEEA. With 1 base clipped from V and 1 base from J, the junction kept 5 bases outside the gene matches. The CDR3 loop reads CASSLVRTSGRGTDTQYF. In nucleotides, the CDR3 is TGTGCCAGCAGCTTAGTGAGGACTAGCGGGAGAGGCACAGATACGCAGTATTTT.

This clonotype was seen more than once but under ten times. The chain has TRBV30 and TRBJ1-1, with D unresolved. Trimming removed 1 base from V and 2 bases from J, with 8 bases in between. The V gene's germline CDR1 is GTSNPN and CDR2 SVGIG (reference sequence). CDR3 size: 13 residues. The chain's CDR3 is CAWSDPPNTEAFF. The CDR3, as DNA: TGTGCCTGGAGTGACCCGCCTAACACTGAAGCTTTCTTT.

This clonotype occurred many times. The genes are TRBV5-1 and TRBJ2-1, with TRBD2 identical over 11 bases. Trimming removed 7 bases from V and 7 bases from J; junction bases left unmatched: 10. This CDR3 has 15 amino acids. CDR1 is SGHRS, CDR2 YFSETQ, per germline. CDR3 sequence: CASRGLAEPGNEQFF. CDR3 nucleotides: TGCGCCAGCCGGGGACTAGCGGAGCCTGGGAATGAGCAGTTCTTC.

This clonotype has a count of ten or more. The rearrangement uses TRBV6-5 and TRBJ2-1, with TRBD2 matching over 14 bases. The CDR3 extends over 17 amino acids. After removal of 0 bases from V and 4 bases from J, the junction contained 2 bases not matched to a gene. Germline CDR1 is MNHEY and CDR2 is SVGAGI. CDR3 residues: CASSYSGLAGAYNEQFF. CDR3 in DNA: TGTGCCAGCAGTTACTCGGGACTAGCGGGGGCATACAATGAGCAGTTCTTC.

The rearrangement uses TRBV20-1 and TRBJ2-1, with TRBD2 matching over 7 bases. Germline CDR1 and CDR2: DFQATT and SNEGSKA (reference sequence). J lost 10 bases, V lost 3 bases, and 12 bases had no gene match. The CDR3 totals 14 residues. For the CDR3, the DNA is TGCAGTGCTAGCCCACCGCCCCTCGGGAGGGAGCAGTTCTTC. Amino acid sequence: CSASPPPLGREQFF.

This clonotype was found many times. This chain uses TRBV7-2 with TRBJ2-7; 7 bases agree with TRBD1. V dropped 4 bases and J dropped 4; count of bases not matched to a gene: 4. This CDR3 is 13 amino acids long. CDR1 and CDR2 from the germline V gene are SGHTA and FQGNSA. The CDR3 bases are TGTGCCAGCAGCTGGGACAGAGGTTACGAGCAGTACTTC. Translation gives CASSWDRGYEQYF.

This clonotype was observed many times. V gene TRBV4-3 combines with J gene TRBJ2-7; 12 bases align to TRBD1. After removal of 0 bases from V and 5 bases from J, the junction contained 8 bases not matched to a gene. Germline V lookup: CDR1 LGHNA, CDR2 YSLEER. The CDR3 covers 17 residues. The CDR3 DNA reads TGCGCCAGCAGCCAAGATAGGATGGGACAGGGGGCCCACGAGCAGTACTTC. It translates to CASSQDRMGQGAHEQYF.

This clonotype was seen repeatedly, ten times or more. J is TRBJ2-1 and V is TRBV20-1; 13 bases map to TRBD2. The CDR3 has 17 residues. V was clipped by 6 bases and J by 8 bases; unmatched bases: 16. Germline values: CDR1 DFQATT, CDR2 SNEGSKA (reference sequence). This chain's CDR3 is CSAIDGTSGVGADEQFF. The CDR3 coding sequence is TGCAGTGCCATAGACGGGACTAGCGGGGTCGGAGCCGATGAGCAGTTCTTC.

This clonotype occurred a few times. V is TRBV11-2 and J is TRBJ2-5, with 8 bases lining up with TRBD2. After removal of 0 bases from V and 4 bases from J, the junction contained 1 base not matched to a gene. In germline, CDR1 is SGHAT, CDR2 FQNNGV. There are 14 residues in the CDR3. Here the CDR3 DNA reads TGTGCCAGCAGCTTAGAGCGGGGGGCAGAGACCCAGTACTTC. Its translation is CASSLERGAETQYF.

This clonotype was observed at least ten times. CDR3 amino acids: CASSSRGAKDNEQFF. The CDR3 coding sequence is TGTGCCAGCAGTTCCAGGGGCGCTAAGGACAATGAGCAGTTCTTC. The chain combines TRBV12-3 or TRBV12-4 with TRBJ2-1, with a weak D call TRBD1 (6 bases). This CDR3 has 15 residues. V lost 4 bases, J lost 5 bases, and 15 bases lay in between.

Many counts were recorded for this clonotype. This chain joins TRBV10-3 and TRBJ2-3; 12 bases are a match to TRBD2. The CDR3 extends over 15 amino acids. V was pared by 10 bases and J by 6 bases, with 11 bases of the junction left unmatched. Germline V gene sequence: CDR1 ENHRY, CDR2 SYGVKD. In nucleotides, the CDR3 is TGTGCCACCGTAACTAGCGGGAGGCCCGGGGATACGCAGTATTTT. Translation gives CATVTSGRPGDTQYF.

This clonotype was recorded a few times. The chain is built from TRBV7-9 and TRBJ1-3; D gene unclear. Per germline, CDR1 SEHNR and CDR2 FQNEAQ (reference sequence). The V gene lost 8 bases and the J gene lost 0 bases, with 11 bases spanning the gap. The CDR3 consists of 14 residues. Written as DNA, the CDR3 is TGTGCCAGCGCGCGGGGAAACTCTGGAAACACCATATATTTT. As protein: CASARGNSGNTIYF. Looking up the rest from reference TRBV7-9 and TRBJ1-3 gives the full variable domain: DTGVSQNPRHKITKRGQNVTFRCDPISEHNRLYWYRQTLGQGPEFLTYFQNEAQLEKSRLLSDRFSAERPKGSFSTLEIQRTEQGDSAMYLCASARGNSGNTIYFGEGSWLTVV.

Ten or more counts support this clonotype. The chain joins TRBV5-1 to TRBJ2-1; 12 nucleotides align to TRBD2. The junction had 4 bases not matched to a gene; V was cut back by 1 base and J by 14 bases. The germline V gene encodes CDR1 SGHRS and CDR2 YFSETQ. CDR3 size: 13 residues. CDR3 sequence (DNA): TGCGCCAGCAGCTTGCCTACTAGCGGGAGGAAGTTCTTC. It encodes CASSLPTSGRKFF.

This clonotype showed up many times. This chain joins TRBV12-3 or TRBV12-4 and TRBJ2-5; 7 bases match TRBD1. This CDR3 region has 13 residues. Germline trimming cut 1 base from V and 6 bases from J; bases unmatched to any gene: 2. DNA for the CDR3: TGTGCCAGCAGTTTAGTACAGGGGAAGACCCAGTACTTC. It specifies CASSLVQGKTQYF.

The sample holds many counts of this clonotype. J is TRBJ2-7 and V is TRBV4-3, with D perhaps TRBD1 or TRBD2 (6 bases each). The CDR3 spans 15 residues. Germline CDR1 is LGHNA and CDR2 is YSLEER. V lost 1 base and J 3 bases, leaving 13 bases between the germline ends. CDR3 nucleotides: TGCGCCAGCAGCCAAGTGTCGGGGGCTCTCTACGAGCAGTACTTC. Amino acid sequence: CASSQVSGALYEQYF.

This clonotype appeared many times. The V call is TRBV7-3, the J call TRBJ2-1, with 16 positions matching TRBD2. With V trimmed by 4 bases and J by 9 bases, 15 bases remained unmatched. There are 19 residues in the CDR3. Germline V gene data show CDR1 as SGHTA and CDR2 as FQGTGA. Here the CDR3 reads CASSSQPGLAGGPSGEQFF. The CDR3 DNA sequence: TGTGCCAGCAGCTCCCAGCCGGGACTAGCGGGAGGGCCGTCGGGTGAGCAGTTCTTC. Supplemented by reference TRBV7-3 and TRBJ2-1, the full variable domain reads GAGVSQTPSNKVTEKGKYVELRCDPISGHTALYWYRQSLGQGPEFLIYFQGTGAADDSGLPNDRFFAVRPEGSVSTLKIQRTERGDSAVYLCASSSQPGLAGGPSGEQFFGPGTRLTVL.

This clonotype was seen ten or more times. The chain is built from TRBV6-2 or TRBV6-3 and TRBJ1-2, with D perhaps TRBD1 (5 bases). Germline V gene sequence: CDR1 MNHEY, CDR2 SVGEGT. V was cut by 3 bases and J by 0 bases, with 11 bases left in between. CDR3 length equals 15 residues. This chain's CDR3 is CASSYVTAANYGYTF. CDR3 nucleotide sequence: TGTGCCAGCAGTTATGTGACAGCAGCTAACTATGGCTACACCTTC.

This clonotype was picked up many times. The chain has TRBV4-2 and TRBJ2-7; D ambiguous. This CDR3 region has 15 residues. The V and J ends lost 2 bases and 0 bases respectively, with 11 bases between them. In germline, CDR1 is LGHNA, CDR2 YNFKEQ. CDR3 in DNA: TGTGCCAGCAGCCAACCTGGCCCGTCCTCCTACGAGCAGTACTTC. It specifies CASSQPGPSSYEQYF.

This clonotype has at least ten counts. The genes are TRBV7-8 and TRBJ2-1; the D is unclear. The CDR3 has 13 amino acids. The germline V and J ends were trimmed by 5 bases and 6 bases, with 11 bases remaining between them. Germline CDR1 SGHVS, CDR2 FQNEAQ. The CDR3 region is CASSPPPGNEQFF. The CDR3 DNA reads as TGTGCCAGCAGCCCCCCCCCGGGCAATGAGCAGTTCTTC.

The V and J genes are TRBV5-1 and TRBJ2-7; unclear D gene. V lost 0 bases and J lost 5, with 15 bases in between. CDR3 length: 15 amino acids. From germline, CDR1 is SGHRS and CDR2 YFSETQ. The CDR3 protein is CASSLALQTPNEQYF. The CDR3 DNA follows: TGCGCCAGCAGCTTGGCCCTTCAAACCCCCAACGAGCAGTACTTC.

This clonotype was observed at least ten times. V usage is TRBV7-3 and J usage is TRBJ1-6; D is possibly TRBD1 (6 bases). The CDR3 sequence is 14 residues long. Trimming took off 5 bases at V and 9 bases at J, with 14 bases between the two ends. The germline V gene has CDR1 SGHTA and CDR2 FQGTGA. As DNA, the CDR3 is TGTGCCAGCAGCCCGGGGGCGTTCGGTTCACCCCTCCACTTT. Protein product: CASSPGAFGSPLHF.

This clonotype was observed many times. The J gene is TRBJ1-5, the V gene TRBV6-2 or TRBV6-3; D possibly corresponds to TRBD1 (5 bases). Germline-derived CDR1 and CDR2 are MNHEY and SVGEGT. The CDR3 has 14 amino acids. Trimming shortened V by 2 bases and J by 5 bases, and 10 bases separated the two germline ends. The CDR3 is CASSYRGGDQPQHF. Written as DNA, the CDR3 is TGTGCCAGCAGTTACCGGGGCGGGGATCAGCCCCAGCATTTT.

In this sample, this clonotype turned up many times. The gene calls are TRBV20-1 and TRBJ1-2; D possibly corresponds to TRBD1 (5 bases). This CDR3 is 13 amino acids long. V was clipped by 4 bases and J by 4 bases, with 13 bases between them. Germline CDR1 and CDR2: DFQATT and SNEGSKA (reference sequence). As DNA, the CDR3 is TGCAGTGCTACCGTGGGGGGGACCTATGGCTACACCTTC. Encoded protein: CSATVGGTYGYTF.

This clonotype was observed at least ten times. The gene calls are TRBV29-1 and TRBJ2-2, with a weak D call TRBD2 (5 bases). Germline V gene data show CDR1 as SQVTM and CDR2 as ANQGSEA. V dropped 5 bases and J dropped 5 bases, with 9 bases sitting between them. The CDR3 covers 12 residues. In DNA form, the CDR3 reads TGCAGCGTTAAGAGGGCTACCGGGGAGCTGTTTTTT. It codes for CSVKRATGELFF.

CDR3 nucleotide sequence: TGTGCCAGCAGCTTAGGAGCGACTTCCGCCAAGTACTTC. Translating gives CASSLGATSAKYF. The chain joins TRBV7-9 to TRBJ2-5, with D unclear. In germline, CDR1 is SEHNR, CDR2 FQNEAQ (reference sequence). V dropped 1 base and J dropped 12 bases, with 15 bases sitting between them. This CDR3 has 13 amino acids. Filled out from reference TRBV7-9 and TRBJ2-5, the complete variable domain reads DTGVSQNPRHKITKRGQNVTFRCDPISEHNRLYWYRQTLGQGPEFLTYFQNEAQLEKSRLLSDRFSAERPKGSFSTLEIQRTEQGDSAMYLCASSLGATSAKYFGPGTRLLVL.